The following is a T cell receptor (beta chain) sequence with its context. The sample is drawn from a study of blood T cell repertoires in COVID-19. Study-level background: From the United States, Italy and Spain came samples of acute and convalescent COVID-19. In each case, the material was cDNA or gDNA derived from T cells, B-cell-depleted T cells, or PBMCs.

V lost 5 bases, J lost 1 base, and 10 bases stayed unmatched. CDR1 and CDR2 (germline): LGHDT, YNNKEL (reference sequence). The CDR3 runs to 16 residues. Libraries were prepared by immunoSEQ multiplex PCR; TCRdb keeps only in-frame clonotypes and omits some of them. This table holds fewer than 150,000 clones, approximately 83% found once. The TCR originated in a woman in her fifties or sixties who had recovered from COVID-19. Sequenced material: peripheral blood. V and J are TRBV3-1 (or the pseudogene TRBV3-2) and TRBJ2-5, with 7 bases that match TRBD1. The CDR3: CASSSQTGLGQETQYF. CDR3 DNA sequence: TGTGCCAGCAGCTCCCAGACAGGGTTGGGCCAAGAGACCCAGTACTTC.